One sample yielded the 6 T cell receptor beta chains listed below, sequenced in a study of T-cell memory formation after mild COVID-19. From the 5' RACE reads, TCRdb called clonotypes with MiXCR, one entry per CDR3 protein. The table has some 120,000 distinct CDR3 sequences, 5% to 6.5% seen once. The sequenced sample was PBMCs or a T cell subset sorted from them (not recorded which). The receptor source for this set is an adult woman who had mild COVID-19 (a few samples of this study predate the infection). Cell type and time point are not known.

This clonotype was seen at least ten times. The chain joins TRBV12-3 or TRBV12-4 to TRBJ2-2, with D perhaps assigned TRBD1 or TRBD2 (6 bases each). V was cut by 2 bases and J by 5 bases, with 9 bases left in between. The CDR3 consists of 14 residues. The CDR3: CASSLRRGTGELFF. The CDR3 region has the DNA TGTGCCAGCAGTTTAAGGAGGGGGACCGGGGAGCTGTTTTTT.

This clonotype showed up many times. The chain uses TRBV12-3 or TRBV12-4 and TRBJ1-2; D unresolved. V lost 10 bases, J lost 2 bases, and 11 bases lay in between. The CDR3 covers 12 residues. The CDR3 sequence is CATSRGNYGYTF. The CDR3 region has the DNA TGTGCCACCTCCCGAGGAAACTATGGCTACACCTTC.

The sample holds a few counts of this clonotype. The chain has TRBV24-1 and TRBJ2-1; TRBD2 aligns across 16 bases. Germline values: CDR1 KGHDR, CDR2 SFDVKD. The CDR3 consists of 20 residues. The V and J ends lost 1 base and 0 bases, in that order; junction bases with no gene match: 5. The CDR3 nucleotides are TGTGCCACCAGTGATTTAGGGACTAGCGGGAGGGCTGGCTCCTACAATGAGCAGTTCTTC. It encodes CATSDLGTSGRAGSYNEQFF.

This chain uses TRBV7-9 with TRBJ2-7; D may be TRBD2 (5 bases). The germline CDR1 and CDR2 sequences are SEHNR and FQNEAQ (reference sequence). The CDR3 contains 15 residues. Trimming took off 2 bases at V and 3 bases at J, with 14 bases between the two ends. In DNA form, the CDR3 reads TGTGCCAGCAGCTTAAGGGTTGGACTGCTCTACGAGCAGTACTTC. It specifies CASSLRVGLLYEQYF.

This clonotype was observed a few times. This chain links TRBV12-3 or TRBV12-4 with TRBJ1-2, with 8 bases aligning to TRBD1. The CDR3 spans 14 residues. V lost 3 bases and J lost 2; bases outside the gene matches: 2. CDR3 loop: CASSFRQGNYGYTF. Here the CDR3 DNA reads TGTGCCAGCAGTTTTAGACAGGGGAACTATGGCTACACCTTC.

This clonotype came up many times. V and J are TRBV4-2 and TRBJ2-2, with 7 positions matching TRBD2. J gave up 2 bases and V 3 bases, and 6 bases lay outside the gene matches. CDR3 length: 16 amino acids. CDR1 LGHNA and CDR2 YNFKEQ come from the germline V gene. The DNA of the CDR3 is TGTGCCAGCAGCCAGGAAGCGGGATCAAACACCGGGGAGCTGTTTTTT. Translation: CASSQEAGSNTGELFF.